These 21 T cell receptor beta chains originate from one sample sequenced in a study of spatial heterogeneity in lung cancer. Time point given: blood at routine non-recurrence follow-up after resection. One entry per CDR3 protein results from TCRdb running MiXCR on the 5' RACE reads. The data show roughly 71,000 distinct CDR3 sequences, with approximately 8.9% seen just once and approximately 1.8% held by the top ten. Sequenced here: PBMCs, sampled at follow-up. The receptors were sampled from a female donor with early-stage non-small cell lung cancer.

As concerns this clonotype: A much larger clone differs by one base, so this may be a read error. The rearrangement uses TRBV6-6 and TRBJ2-3; D might be TRBD1 (5 bases). V was pared by 5 bases and J by 7 bases, with 22 bases between. The germline gives CDR1 MNHNY, CDR2 SVGAGI (reference sequence). The CDR3 is made up of 16 amino acids. CDR3 amino acids: CASSPSRTRSAYTQYF. CDR3 in DNA: TGTGCCAGCAGTCCCTCCCGGACAAGGTCAGCATATACGCAGTATTTT.

The J gene is TRBJ2-4, the V gene TRBV20-1; 8 bases are a match to TRBD1. V lost 4 bases to trimming and J lost 8 bases; unmatched junction nucleotides: 10. CDR1 DFQATT and CDR2 SNEGSKA come from the germline V gene (reference sequence). The CDR3 has 14 amino acids. CDR3 region: CSAIPGQGMDIQYF. The CDR3 region has the DNA TGCAGTGCTATTCCCGGACAGGGAATGGACATTCAGTACTTC.

This clonotype was detected ten times or more. The rearrangement links TRBV5-1 to TRBJ2-1; tentatively, D is TRBD1 (6 bases). V lost 0 bases and J 7 bases, leaving 14 bases between the germline ends. CDR1 is SGHRS and CDR2 is YFSETQ in the germline V gene. The CDR3 loop spans 15 amino acids. In DNA form, the CDR3 reads TGCGCCAGCAGCTTGGCGGAGGACCAGGGGAATGAGCAGTTCTTC. This gives the protein CASSLAEDQGNEQFF.

This clonotype appeared many times. The chain uses TRBV7-2 and TRBJ2-3, with D possibly TRBD1 on 5 matching bases. In germline, CDR1 is SGHTA, CDR2 FQGNSA. The CDR3 contains 15 residues. V was clipped by 5 bases and J by 0 bases, with 12 bases between them. CDR3 in amino acids: CASSLDRASTDTQYF. The CDR3 nucleotides read TGTGCCAGCAGCCTCGACAGAGCTAGCACAGATACGCAGTATTTT. Full variable domain (rest looked up from reference TRBV7-2 and TRBJ2-3): GAGVSQSPSNKVTEKGKDVELRCDPISGHTALYWYRQSLGQGLEFLIYFQGNSAPDKSGLPSDRFSAERTGGSVSTLTIQRTQQEDSAVYLCASSLDRASTDTQYFGPGTRLTVL.

This clonotype occurred many times. This chain links TRBV5-1 with TRBJ2-1; TRBD2 is a possible D gene (5 bases). The ends were cut back, 3 bases at V and 4 bases at J, with 14 bases in the middle. The CDR3 extends over 15 amino acids. Germline CDR1 and CDR2: SGHRS and YFSETQ. CDR3 sequence: CASSSGLPIYNEQFF. CDR3 sequence (DNA): TGCGCCAGCAGCTCCGGACTCCCGATATACAATGAGCAGTTCTTC. Together with reference TRBV5-1 and TRBJ2-1, the CDR3 gives the full variable domain: KAGVTQTPRYLIKTRGQQVTLSCSPISGHRSVSWYQQTPGQGLQFLFEYFSETQRNKGNFPGRFSGRQFSNSRSEMNVSTLELGDSALYLCASSSGLPIYNEQFFGPGTRLTVL.

This clonotype showed up many times. The genes are TRBV7-9 and TRBJ2-1, with 11 bases matching TRBD2. CDR3 length equals 17 residues. The V segment lost 5 bases and the J segment 0 bases; nucleotides outside the gene matches: 6. From germline, CDR1 is SEHNR and CDR2 FQNEAQ (reference sequence). Here the CDR3 reads CASSPRLAGTSYNEQFF. The CDR3 DNA is TGTGCCAGCAGCCCGAGACTAGCGGGAACCTCCTACAATGAGCAGTTCTTC.

The chain links TRBV7-9 to TRBJ2-7; 9 positions match TRBD1. Trimming at V came to 10 bases and at J to 6 bases, leaving 7 bases not matched to a gene. Per germline, CDR1 SEHNR and CDR2 FQNEAQ (reference sequence). This CDR3 contains 12 residues. The CDR3 DNA reads as TGTGCCACCTCCCGGACAGGGGCCGAGCAGTACTTC. Residues: CATSRTGAEQYF. Supplemented by reference TRBV7-9 and TRBJ2-7, the full variable domain reads DTGVSQNPRHKITKRGQNVTFRCDPISEHNRLYWYRQTLGQGPEFLTYFQNEAQLEKSRLLSDRFSAERPKGSFSTLEIQRTEQGDSAMYLCATSRTGAEQYFGPGTRLTVT.

This clonotype was seen a few times. This chain uses TRBV7-9 with TRBJ2-5; 10 nucleotides match TRBD2. The germline V gene encodes CDR1 SEHNR and CDR2 FQNEAQ (reference sequence). The CDR3 runs 18 residues. Trimming took 3 bases from V and 5 from J; bases not matched to a gene: 15. CDR3 in amino acids: CASSFQNLLAGAGETQYF. The CDR3, as DNA: TGTGCCAGCAGCTTTCAGAACCTTCTAGCGGGAGCCGGGGAGACCCAGTACTTC.

This clonotype was detected ten times or more. The chain has TRBV25-1 and TRBJ2-1, with D uncertain. V lost 4 bases and J 12 bases, leaving 10 bases between the germline ends. The germline V gene has CDR1 MGHDK and CDR2 SYGVNS. The CDR3 has 11 residues. The CDR3, as DNA: TGTGCCAGCAGTGCCCTTACGTGGCAGTTCTTC. Protein: CASSALTWQFF.

The chain is built from TRBV5-4 and TRBJ2-2; 11 nucleotides line up with TRBD2. CDR1 and CDR2 (germline): SGHNT, YYREEE (reference sequence). The CDR3 runs 16 residues. J gave up 2 bases and V 4 bases, and 4 bases lay outside the gene matches. Here the CDR3 DNA reads TGTGCCAGCAGCCACACTAGCGGGAGCAACACCGGGGAGCTGTTTTTT. Encoded protein: CASSHTSGSNTGELFF.

In this sample, this clonotype turned up many times. CDR3 loop: CASSQDKVGQGVEAFF. The CDR3, as DNA: TGCGCCAGCAGCCAGGACAAAGTCGGACAGGGCGTTGAAGCTTTCTTT. The J gene is TRBJ1-1, the V gene TRBV4-1, with 8 bases lining up with TRBD1. The CDR3 runs 16 residues. The germline gives CDR1 MGHRA, CDR2 YSYEKL. V lost 3 bases and J lost 7; bases outside the gene matches: 13.

Many counts were recorded for this clonotype. The J gene is TRBJ2-7, the V gene TRBV28; D possibly corresponds to TRBD1 (6 bases). The CDR3 loop spans 13 amino acids. The V gene lost 7 bases and the J gene lost 1 base, with 11 bases spanning the gap. Per germline, CDR1 MDHEN and CDR2 SYDVKM. The CDR3 DNA sequence: TGTGCCAGCACTTGGGGGCTATCCTACGAGCAGTACTTC. Amino acid sequence: CASTWGLSYEQYF.

This clonotype came up many times. This sequence joins TRBV6-6 and TRBJ1-1; D call uncertain. CDR1 is MNHNY and CDR2 is SVGAGI in the germline V gene (reference sequence). Trimming took off 7 bases at V and 1 base at J, with 16 bases between the two ends. This CDR3 contains 15 residues. In DNA form, the CDR3 reads TGTGCCAGCACCTCGCCCGGCCGGCCGAACACTGAAGCTTTCTTT. It codes for CASTSPGRPNTEAFF.

This clonotype was counted ten times or more. The rearrangement uses TRBV5-1 and TRBJ2-7; 11 bases line up with TRBD2. The CDR3 is made up of 17 amino acids. J was trimmed by 0 bases and V by 1 base; bases with no gene match: 6. Germline V lookup: CDR1 SGHRS, CDR2 YFSETQ. The CDR3 sequence: CASSLTSGSPSSYEQYF. The CDR3, as DNA: TGCGCCAGCAGCTTGACTAGCGGGAGCCCCTCCTCCTACGAGCAGTACTTC.

This clonotype has only a few counts. The V call is TRBV28, the J call TRBJ2-7, with TRBD2 matching 9 bases. The CDR3 has 16 amino acids. Per germline, CDR1 MDHEN and CDR2 SYDVKM. V shed 6 bases and J 4 bases; nucleotides not matched to a gene: 13. In DNA, the CDR3 is TGTGCCAGCAGGCCTTCCCCTAGCGGGGTCCGTTACGAGCAGTACTTC. Protein product: CASRPSPSGVRYEQYF.

This clonotype was observed many times. The rearrangement links TRBV29-1 to TRBJ1-2; a possible D gene is TRBD1 (6 bases). Germline V lookup: CDR1 SQVTM, CDR2 ANQGSEA. This CDR3 region has 13 residues. Trimming took off 4 bases at V and 7 bases at J, with 16 bases between the two ends. The CDR3 DNA follows: TGCAGCGTTGGGGTCCAGGGGCAGACTGGCTACACCTTC. This encodes CSVGVQGQTGYTF. Full variable domain (remainder filled in from reference TRBV29-1 and TRBJ1-2): SAVISQKPSRDICQRGTSLTIQCQVDSQVTMMFWYRQQPGQSLTLIATANQGSEATYESGFVIDKFPISRPNLTFSTLTVSNMSPEDSSIYLCSVGVQGQTGYTFGSGTRLTVV.

The table lists this clonotype with many counts. This chain uses TRBV3-1 with TRBJ2-1, with 14 positions matching TRBD2. Germline CDR1 LGHDT, CDR2 YNNKEL (reference sequence). The V segment lost 3 bases and the J segment 7 bases; nucleotides outside the gene matches: 5. The CDR3 runs 16 residues. This CDR3 reads CASSHSGTSGSNEQFF. The CDR3 coding sequence is TGTGCCAGCAGCCATTCCGGGACTAGCGGGAGTAATGAGCAGTTCTTC.

The V gene is TRBV12-3 or TRBV12-4, the J gene TRBJ1-2; tentative D call: TRBD1 (5 bases). V was pared by 2 bases and J by 8 bases, with 12 bases between. The CDR3 has 13 residues. The CDR3 nucleotides are TGTGCCAGCAGTTTATCCAGGGACCGCGGCTACACCTTC. It is translated as CASSLSRDRGYTF.

The chain carries TRBV15 and TRBJ2-2; maybe TRBD2 (5 bases). In germline, CDR1 is LNHNV, CDR2 YYDKDF (reference sequence). This CDR3 contains 14 residues. Trimming shortened V by 6 bases and J by 2 bases, and 10 bases separated the two germline ends. The chain's CDR3 is CATRASRNTGELFF. CDR3 sequence (DNA): TGTGCCACCAGGGCTAGCCGTAACACCGGGGAGCTGTTTTTT. Supplemented by reference TRBV15 and TRBJ2-2, the full variable domain reads DAMVIQNPRYQVTQFGKPVTLSCSQTLNHNVMYWYQQKSSQAPKLLFHYYDKDFNNEADTPDNFQSRRPNTSFCFLDIRSPGLGDTAMYLCATRASRNTGELFFGEGSRLTVL.

This clonotype was recorded many times. The chain couples TRBV18 to TRBJ2-1; no clear D gene. V was clipped by 3 bases and J by 4 bases, with 16 bases between them. CDR3 length: 16 residues. Per the germline V gene, CDR1 is KGHSH and CDR2 is LQKENI. CDR3 in amino acids: CASSPGRQPEYNEQFF. In DNA, the CDR3 is TGTGCCAGCTCACCCGGTCGACAACCCGAATACAATGAGCAGTTCTTC.

There are many counts of this clonotype. V is TRBV7-3 and J is TRBJ2-1; 12 bases are shared with TRBD2. The CDR3 has 16 amino acids. V shed 2 bases, J shed 7 bases, and the junction held 6 bases outside the gene matches. Germline V lookup: CDR1 SGHTA, CDR2 FQGTGA. CDR3 in DNA: TGTGCCAGCAGCTTACGGCTAGCGGGAGGGCCGAATGAGCAGTTCTTC. It encodes CASSLRLAGGPNEQFF.